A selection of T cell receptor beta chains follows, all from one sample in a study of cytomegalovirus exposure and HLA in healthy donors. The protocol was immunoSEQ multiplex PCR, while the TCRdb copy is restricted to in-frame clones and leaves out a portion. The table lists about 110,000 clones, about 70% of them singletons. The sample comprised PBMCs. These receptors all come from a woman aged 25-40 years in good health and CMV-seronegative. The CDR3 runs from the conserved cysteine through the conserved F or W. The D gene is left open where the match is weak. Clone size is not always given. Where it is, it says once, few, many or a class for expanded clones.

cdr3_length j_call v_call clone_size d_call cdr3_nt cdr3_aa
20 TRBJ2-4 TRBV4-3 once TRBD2 TGCGCCAGCAGCCAAGACCCTCTACTAGCGGGGGACCTAGCCAAAAACATTCAGTACTTC CASSQDPLLAGDLAKNIQYF
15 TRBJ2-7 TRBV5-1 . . TGCGCCAGCAGCTTGGTCCCGGGGTCCACCTACGAGCAGTACTTC CASSLVPGSTYEQYF
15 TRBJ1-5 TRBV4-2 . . TGTGCCAGCAGACAGGACAGATATAGCAATCAGCCCCAGCATTTT CASRQDRYSNQPQHF
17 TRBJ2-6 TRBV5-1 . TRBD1 TGCGCCAGCAGACAGGGGGCATCGGTCTCTGGGGCCAACGTCCTGACTTTC CASRQGASVSGANVLTF
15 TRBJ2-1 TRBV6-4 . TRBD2 TGTGCCAGCAGTGTCATAGCGGGGTCCTACAATGAGCAGTTCTTC CASSVIAGSYNEQFF
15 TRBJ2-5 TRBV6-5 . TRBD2 TGTGCCAGCAGTCGACTAGCGGGAGTGCGAGAGACCCAGTACTTC CASSRLAGVRETQYF
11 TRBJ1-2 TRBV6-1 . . TGTGCCAGCAGCGGACTTCATGGCTACACCTTC CASSGLHGYTF
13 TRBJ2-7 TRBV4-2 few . TGTGCCAGCAGCCAAGTGGGAGTGTACGAGCAGTACTTC CASSQVGVYEQYF
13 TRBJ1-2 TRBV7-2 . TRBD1 TGTGCCAGCAGCACCAGGGGGCATAGTGGCTACACCTTC CASSTRGHSGYTF
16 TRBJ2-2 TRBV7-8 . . TGTGCCAGCAGCTTAGTAGGGGGATTGGTAGCAGGGGAGCTGTTTTTT CASSLVGGLVAGELFF
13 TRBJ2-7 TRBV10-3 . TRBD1 TGTGCCACGATGCGGACAGGGGTAGGGGAGCAGTACTTC CATMRTGVGEQYF
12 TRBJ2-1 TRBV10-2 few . TGCGCCAGCAGGATTCCGGGGAATGAGCAGTTCTTC CASRIPGNEQFF
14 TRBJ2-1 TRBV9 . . TGTGCCAGCAGCGTATTAGGACTGTACAATGAGCAGTTCTTC CASSVLGLYNEQFF
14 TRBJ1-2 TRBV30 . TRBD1 TGTGCCTGGAGTAGAGACAGGGGTGGGAATGGCTACACCTTC CAWSRDRGGNGYTF
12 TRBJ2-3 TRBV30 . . TGTGCCTGGAGCCTATCGACAGATACGCAGTATTTT CAWSLSTDTQYF
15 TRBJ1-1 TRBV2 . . TGTGCCAGCAGTGAGGGACTTCAAGTGAACACTGAAGCTTTCTTT CASSEGLQVNTEAFF
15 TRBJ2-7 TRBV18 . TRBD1 TGTGCCAGCTCACCTCCGGGACAGGGGATGTACGAGCAGTACTTC CASSPPGQGMYEQYF
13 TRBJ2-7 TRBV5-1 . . TGCGCCAGCAGCTGGCGGGGCGCCTACGAGCAGTACTTC CASSWRGAYEQYF
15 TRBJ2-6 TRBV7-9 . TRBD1 TGTGCCAGCAGCTCGGGACAGTCTGGGGCCAACGTCCTGACTTTC CASSSGQSGANVLTF
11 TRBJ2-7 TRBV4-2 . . TGTGCCAGCAGCGCGTCCTACGAGCAGTACTTC CASSASYEQYF
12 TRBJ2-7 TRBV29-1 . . TGCAGCGTTGGGGACACCTCCTACGAGCAGTACTTC CSVGDTSYEQYF
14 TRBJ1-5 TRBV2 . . TGTGCCAGCAGGGATGACGGTCCAGGGCAGCCCCAGCATTTT CASRDDGPGQPQHF
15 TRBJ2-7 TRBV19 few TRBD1 TGTGCCAGTAGAGAGACCGGGACAGGGCCCTACGAGCAGTACTTC CASRETGTGPYEQYF
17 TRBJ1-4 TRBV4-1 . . TGCGCCAGCAGCCAAGAAGGCACGGAGGCTTTTGAGGAAAAACTGTTTTTT CASSQEGTEAFEEKLFF
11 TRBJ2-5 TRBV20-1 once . TGCAGTGCTAGAGATCAGGAGACCCAGTACTTC CSARDQETQYF
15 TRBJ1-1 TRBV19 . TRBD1 TGTGCCAGTAGTACCAGACAGGGCTTGAACACTGAAGCTTTCTTT CASSTRQGLNTEAFF
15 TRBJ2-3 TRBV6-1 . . TGTGCCAGCAGTGAACGGTCAGGCAGGACAGATACGCAGTATTTT CASSERSGRTDTQYF
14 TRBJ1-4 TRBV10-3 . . TGTGCCATCAGTGACCCGGCAACTAATGAAAAACTGTTTTTT CAISDPATNEKLFF
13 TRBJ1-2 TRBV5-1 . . TGCGCCAGCAGCGCGGGGGGGGGCTTTGGCTACACCTTC CASSAGGGFGYTF
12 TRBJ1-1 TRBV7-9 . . TGTGCCAGCAGCCTCCCTACGACAGAAGCTTTCTTT CASSLPTTEAFF
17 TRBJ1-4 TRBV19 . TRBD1 TGTGCCAGTAACTCGCCGGGGTTGGAGGGGGCGGATGAAAAACTGTTTTTT CASNSPGLEGADEKLFF
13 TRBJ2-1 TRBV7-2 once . TGTGCCAGCAGCCTTTACTCCAACAATGAGCAGTTCTTC CASSLYSNNEQFF
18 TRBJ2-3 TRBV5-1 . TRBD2 TGCGCCAGCAGCTTGTCAAGCGGGGGGTCCATTGGGACAGATACGCAGTATTTT CASSLSSGGSIGTDTQYF
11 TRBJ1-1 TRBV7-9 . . TGTGCCAGCAGCTCCTTGAGTGAAGCTTTCTTT CASSSLSEAFF